This TCR beta chain was found in a study of CXCR3-negative and CXCR3-positive naive CD8 T cells. Study outcomes and limitations: Greater hydrophobicity was found in TRB CDR3s of CXCR3-positive naive cells than of CXCR3-negative naive cells. After cryopreservation, CXCR3 expression dropped partially; most assays used fresh PBMCs. Surface CD5 was comparable between naive subsets; TCR strength was inferred from TRB CDR3 properties.

Triplicates of over 250,000 cells were sorted from each CD8+ T cell subset. This clonotype is medium-sized (0.01 to 0.1%) by frequency. Its matching antigen is unknown. The germline V gene has CDR1 SGHVS and CDR2 FQNEAQ. CDR3 size: 15 residues. The study made its TRB cDNA libraries by 5' RACE, adding UMI labels. TCRdb re-called the 5' RACE reads and shows each CDR3 protein once, DNA omitted. This sample contains approximately 83,000 distinct CDR3 sequences. J is TRBJ2-1 and V is TRBV7-8. The sequence derives from a human donor in good health. Some clones in this sample may be carry-over from other donors' samples. The sample was naive CXCR3- CD8+ T cells from blood. Subset noted: CD45RO-CCR7+CD27+CD95- naive CD8+ T cells lacking CXCR3 (TNR3-). The chain's CDR3 is CASSPLEGSYNEQFF.